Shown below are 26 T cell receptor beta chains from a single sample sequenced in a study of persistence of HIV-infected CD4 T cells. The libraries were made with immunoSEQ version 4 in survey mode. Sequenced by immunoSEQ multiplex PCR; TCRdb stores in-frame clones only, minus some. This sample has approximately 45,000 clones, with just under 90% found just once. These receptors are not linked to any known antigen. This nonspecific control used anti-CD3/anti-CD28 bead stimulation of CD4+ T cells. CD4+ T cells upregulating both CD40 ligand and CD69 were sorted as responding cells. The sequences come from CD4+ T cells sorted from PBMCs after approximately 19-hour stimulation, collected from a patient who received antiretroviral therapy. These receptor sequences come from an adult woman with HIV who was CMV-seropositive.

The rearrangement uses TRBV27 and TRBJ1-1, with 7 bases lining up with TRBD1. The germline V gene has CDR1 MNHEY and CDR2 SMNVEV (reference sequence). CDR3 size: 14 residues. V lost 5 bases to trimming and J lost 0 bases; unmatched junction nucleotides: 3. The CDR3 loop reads CASSPGTVNTEAFF. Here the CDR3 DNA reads TGTGCCAGCAGTCCTGGGACAGTGAACACTGAAGCTTTCTTT.

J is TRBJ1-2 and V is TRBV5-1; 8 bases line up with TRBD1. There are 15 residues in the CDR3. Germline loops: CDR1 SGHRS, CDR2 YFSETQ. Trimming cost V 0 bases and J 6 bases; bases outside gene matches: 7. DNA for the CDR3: TGCGCCAGCAGCTTGGGTAGCAGGGGGCGTGATGGCTACACCTTC. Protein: CASSLGSRGRDGYTF.

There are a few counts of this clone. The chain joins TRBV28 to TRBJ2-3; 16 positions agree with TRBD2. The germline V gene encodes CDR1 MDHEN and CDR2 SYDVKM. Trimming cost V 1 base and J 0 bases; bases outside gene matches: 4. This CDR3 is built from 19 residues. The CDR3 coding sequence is TGTGCCAGCAGTTTATTGGGACTAGCGGGAGGGCATAGCACAGATACGCAGTATTTT. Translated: CASSLLGLAGGHSTDTQYF. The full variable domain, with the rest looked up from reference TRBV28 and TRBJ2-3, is DVKVTQSSRYLVKRTGEKVFLECVQDMDHENMFWYRQDPGLGLRLIYFSYDVKMKEKGDIPEGYSVSREKKERFSLILESASTNQTSMYLCASSLLGLAGGHSTDTQYFGPGTRLTVL.

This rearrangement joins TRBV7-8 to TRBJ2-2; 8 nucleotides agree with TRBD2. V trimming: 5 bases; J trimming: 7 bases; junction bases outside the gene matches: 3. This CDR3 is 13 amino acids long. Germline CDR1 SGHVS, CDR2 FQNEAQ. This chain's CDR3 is CASSREGNGELFF. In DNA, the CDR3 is TGTGCCAGCAGCCGGGAGGGGAACGGGGAGCTGTTTTTT.

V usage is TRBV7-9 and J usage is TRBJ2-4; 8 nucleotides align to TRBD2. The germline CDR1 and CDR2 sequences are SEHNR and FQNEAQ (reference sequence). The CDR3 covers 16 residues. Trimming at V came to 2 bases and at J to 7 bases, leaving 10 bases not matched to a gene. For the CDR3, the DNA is TGTGCCAGCAGCTTATCAGTAGCGGGGCAGGGGAACATTCAGTACTTC. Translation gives CASSLSVAGQGNIQYF.

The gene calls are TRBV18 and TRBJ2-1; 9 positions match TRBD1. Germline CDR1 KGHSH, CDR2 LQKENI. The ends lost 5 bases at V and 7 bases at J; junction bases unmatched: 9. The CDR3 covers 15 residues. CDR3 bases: TGTGCCAGCTCAAAGGGACAGGGAAGTCGGAATGAGCAGTTCTTC. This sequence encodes CASSKGQGSRNEQFF.

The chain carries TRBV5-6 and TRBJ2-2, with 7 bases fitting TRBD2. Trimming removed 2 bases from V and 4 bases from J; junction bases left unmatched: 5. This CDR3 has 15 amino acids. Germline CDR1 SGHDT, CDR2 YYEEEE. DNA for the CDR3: TGTGCCAGCAGCTTAAGACCTAGCGGCACCGGGGAGCTGTTTTTT. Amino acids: CASSLRPSGTGELFF. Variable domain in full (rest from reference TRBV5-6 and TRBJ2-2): DAGVTQSPTHLIKTRGQQVTLRCSPKSGHDTVSWYQQALGQGPQFIFQYYEEEERQRGNFPDRFSGHQFPNYSSELNVNALLLGDSALYLCASSLRPSGTGELFFGEGSRLTVL.

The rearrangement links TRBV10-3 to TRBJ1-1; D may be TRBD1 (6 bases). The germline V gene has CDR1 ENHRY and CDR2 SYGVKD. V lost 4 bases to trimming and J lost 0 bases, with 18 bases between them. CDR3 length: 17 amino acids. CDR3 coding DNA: TGTGCCATCAGTGTCGGGGGCGGGCTGTCAATGAACACTGAAGCTTTCTTT. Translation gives CAISVGGGLSMNTEAFF.

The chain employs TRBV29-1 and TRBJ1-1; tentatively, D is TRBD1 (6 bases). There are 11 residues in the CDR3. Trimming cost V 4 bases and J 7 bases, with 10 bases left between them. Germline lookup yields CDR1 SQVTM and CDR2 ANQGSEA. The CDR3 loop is CSVVRGIEAFF. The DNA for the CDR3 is TGCAGCGTTGTAAGGGGGATTGAAGCTTTCTTT.

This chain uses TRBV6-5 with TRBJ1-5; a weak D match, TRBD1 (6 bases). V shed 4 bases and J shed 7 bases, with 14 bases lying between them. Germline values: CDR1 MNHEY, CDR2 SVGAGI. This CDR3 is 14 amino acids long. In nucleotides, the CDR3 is TGTGCCAGCAGTTGGAACAGGGAAAGCCAGCCCCAGCATTTT. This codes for CASSWNRESQPQHF.

The CDR3 bases are TGTGCCAGCAGTTCTCGACTAGCAGATACGCAGTATTTT. It is translated as CASSSRLADTQYF. The chain has TRBV6-5 and TRBJ2-3, with a weak D call TRBD2 (6 bases). The CDR3 has 13 amino acids. V lost 4 bases to trimming and J lost 4 bases, with 9 bases between them. CDR1 and CDR2 from the germline V gene are MNHEY and SVGAGI.

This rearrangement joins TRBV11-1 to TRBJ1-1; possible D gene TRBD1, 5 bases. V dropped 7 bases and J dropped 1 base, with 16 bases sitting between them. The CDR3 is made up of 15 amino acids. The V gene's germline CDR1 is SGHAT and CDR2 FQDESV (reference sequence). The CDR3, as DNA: TGTGCCAGCACCCGCAACGGGGGAGAGAACACTGAAGCTTTCTTT. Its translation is CASTRNGGENTEAFF.

The CDR3 region is CASSSTGSHEQYF. As DNA, the CDR3 is TGTGCCAGCAGCTCCACAGGGAGCCACGAGCAGTACTTC. This chain connects TRBV11-3 to TRBJ2-7, with D possibly matching TRBD1 (6 bases). This CDR3 has 13 residues. Germline V CDR1 and CDR2: SGHNT, YENEEA. Trimming removed 4 bases at V and 5 bases at J, with 12 bases between.

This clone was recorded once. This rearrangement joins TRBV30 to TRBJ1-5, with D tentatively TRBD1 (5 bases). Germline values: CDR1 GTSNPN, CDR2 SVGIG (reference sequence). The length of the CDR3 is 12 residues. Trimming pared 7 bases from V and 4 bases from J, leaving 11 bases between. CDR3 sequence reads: CASGTENQPQHF. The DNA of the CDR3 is TGTGCCTCAGGGACGGAAAATCAGCCCCAGCATTTT.

CDR3 sequence: CASSDRLAGWEYAEQFF. The DNA for the CDR3 is TGCGCCAGCAGTGATCGACTAGCGGGATGGGAGTATGCTGAGCAGTTCTTC. The chain couples TRBV10-2 to TRBJ2-1; 11 nucleotides match TRBD2. The CDR3 consists of 17 residues. Unmatched junction bases numbered 13, after V lost 3 bases and J lost 9 bases. Germline values: CDR1 WSHSY, CDR2 SAAADI.

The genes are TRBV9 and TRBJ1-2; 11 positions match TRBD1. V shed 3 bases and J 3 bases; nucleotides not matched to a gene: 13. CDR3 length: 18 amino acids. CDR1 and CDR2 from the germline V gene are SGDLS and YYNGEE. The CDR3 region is CASSADRGRPGGDYGYTF. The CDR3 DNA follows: TGTGCCAGCAGCGCGGACAGGGGGCGCCCCGGGGGTGACTATGGCTACACCTTC.

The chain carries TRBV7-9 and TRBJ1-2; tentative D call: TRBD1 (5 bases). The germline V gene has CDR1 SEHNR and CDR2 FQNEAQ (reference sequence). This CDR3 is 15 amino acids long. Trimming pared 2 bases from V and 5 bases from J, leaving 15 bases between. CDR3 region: CASSLQGSLGYGYTF. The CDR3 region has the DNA TGTGCCAGCAGCTTACAGGGATCCCTCGGGTATGGCTACACCTTC.

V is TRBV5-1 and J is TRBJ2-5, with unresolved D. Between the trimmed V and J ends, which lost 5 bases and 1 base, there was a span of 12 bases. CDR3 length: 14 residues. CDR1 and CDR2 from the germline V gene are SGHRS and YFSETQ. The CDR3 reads CASREQLPQETQYF. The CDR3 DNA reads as TGCGCCAGCAGAGAGCAACTTCCCCAAGAGACCCAGTACTTC.

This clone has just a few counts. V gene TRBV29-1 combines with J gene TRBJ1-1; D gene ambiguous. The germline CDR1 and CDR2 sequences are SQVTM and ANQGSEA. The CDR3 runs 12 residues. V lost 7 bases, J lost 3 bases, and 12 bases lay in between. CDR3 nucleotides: TGCAGCGGTGGTCGTGGGGACACTGAAGCTTTCTTT. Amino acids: CSGGRGDTEAFF.

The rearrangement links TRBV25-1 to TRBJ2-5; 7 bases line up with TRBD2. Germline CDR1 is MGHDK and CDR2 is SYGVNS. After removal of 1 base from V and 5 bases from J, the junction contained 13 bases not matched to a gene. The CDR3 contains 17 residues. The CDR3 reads CASSEWPSGTAGETQYF. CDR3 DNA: TGTGCCAGCAGTGAATGGCCTAGCGGTACCGCTGGTGAGACCCAGTACTTC.

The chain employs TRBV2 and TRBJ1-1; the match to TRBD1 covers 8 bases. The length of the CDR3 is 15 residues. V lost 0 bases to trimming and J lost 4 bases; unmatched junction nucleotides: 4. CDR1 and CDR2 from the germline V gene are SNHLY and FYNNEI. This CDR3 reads CASSEAFDRGTEAFF. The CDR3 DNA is TGTGCCAGCAGTGAAGCGTTCGACAGGGGCACTGAAGCTTTCTTT.

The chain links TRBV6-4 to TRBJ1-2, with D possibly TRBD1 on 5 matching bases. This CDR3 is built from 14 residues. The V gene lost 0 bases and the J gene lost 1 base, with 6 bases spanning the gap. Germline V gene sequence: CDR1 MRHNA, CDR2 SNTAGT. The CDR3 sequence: CASSDSRGNYGYTF. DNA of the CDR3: TGTGCCAGCAGTGACTCGAGGGGTAACTATGGCTACACCTTC.

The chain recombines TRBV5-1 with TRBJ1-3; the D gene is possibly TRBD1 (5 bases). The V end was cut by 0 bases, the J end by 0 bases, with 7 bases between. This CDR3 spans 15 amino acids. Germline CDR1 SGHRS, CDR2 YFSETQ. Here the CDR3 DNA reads TGCGCCAGCAGCTTGGCAGGGAACTCTGGAAACACCATATATTTT. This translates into CASSLAGNSGNTIYF. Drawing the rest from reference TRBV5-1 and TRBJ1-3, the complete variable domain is KAGVTQTPRYLIKTRGQQVTLSCSPISGHRSVSWYQQTPGQGLQFLFEYFSETQRNKGNFPGRFSGRQFSNSRSEMNVSTLELGDSALYLCASSLAGNSGNTIYFGEGSWLTVV.

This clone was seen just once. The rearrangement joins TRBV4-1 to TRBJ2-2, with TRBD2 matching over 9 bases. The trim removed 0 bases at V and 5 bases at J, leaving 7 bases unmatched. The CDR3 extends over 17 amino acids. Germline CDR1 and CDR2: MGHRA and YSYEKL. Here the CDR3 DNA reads TGCGCCAGCAGCCAAGACGCGGGAGGGCCCGGAACCGGGGAGCTGTTTTTT. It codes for CASSQDAGGPGTGELFF.

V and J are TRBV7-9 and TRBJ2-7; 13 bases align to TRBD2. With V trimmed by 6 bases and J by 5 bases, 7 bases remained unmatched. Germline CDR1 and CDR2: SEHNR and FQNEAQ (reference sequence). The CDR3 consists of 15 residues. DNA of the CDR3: TGTGCCAGCAGTAAGGGACTAGCGGGAAACCACGAGCAGTACTTC. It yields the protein CASSKGLAGNHEQYF.

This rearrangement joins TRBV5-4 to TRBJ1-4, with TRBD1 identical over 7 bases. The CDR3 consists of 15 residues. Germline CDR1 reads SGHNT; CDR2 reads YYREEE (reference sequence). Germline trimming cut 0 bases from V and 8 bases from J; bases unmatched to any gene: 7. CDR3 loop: CASSLADRAGEKLFF. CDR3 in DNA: TGTGCCAGCAGCTTGGCCGACAGGGCGGGGGAAAAACTGTTTTTT.